This TCR beta chain came from a study of OX40 agonist ivuxolimab in advanced cancers. As concerns this clone: Antigen unknown.

The CDR3 spans 12 residues. V was trimmed by 4 bases and J by 5 bases, leaving 7 bases between them. The V gene's germline CDR1 is MNHNS and CDR2 SASEGT. General study findings and limits: The 0.1-3.0 mg/kg partial responders had among the lowest clonal expansion. Doses of 0.1 to 3.0 mg/kg were accompanied by clonal expansion of CD4+ and CD8+ blood T cells by week 6. The antigen specificity of the peripheral T cells (those that were expanded) was not determined.

Generated by immunoSEQ multiplex PCR, the TCRdb table keeps only in-frame clones and is missing some. The sample lists roughly 56,000 clones, 70% to 90% occurring once. The sample in question was CD4+ or CD8+ T cells sorted from blood, obtained in a trial of the OX40 agonist ivuxolimab. J is TRBJ2-3 and V is TRBV6-1; a weak D match, TRBD2 (5 bases). This clonotype originated in an adult with an advanced solid tumor such as melanoma, head and neck, liver or kidney cancer. The CDR3 DNA reads as TGTGCCAGCAGTGCAAGCGGAGATACGCAGTATTTT. Its translation is CASSASGDTQYF.